The 2 T cell receptor beta chains in this list originate from one sample, sequenced in a study of blood T cells in healthy people across ages. A second PCR, run for about 7 to 11 cycles, used a sample-barcoded 5' primer plus a J-beta primer mix. MiXCR, run by TCRdb on the 5' RACE reads, gives a single entry per CDR3 protein. This sample has fewer than 1.5 million distinct CDR3 sequences, with 35% to 45% found just once. What was sequenced was blood. These receptors originate from a woman aged 18-29 years in good health.

The rearrangement uses TRBV20-1 and TRBJ1-1; 7 positions agree with TRBD1. Per germline, CDR1 DFQATT and CDR2 SNEGSKA (reference sequence). J lost 5 bases, V lost 0 bases, and 9 bases had no gene match. This CDR3 has 15 amino acids. CDR3 sequence (DNA): TGCAGTGCTAGAGAGAATTACAGGGGTAGGACTGAAGCTTTCTTT. The encoded protein is CSARENYRGRTEAFF.

The chain carries TRBV7-8 and TRBJ2-5, with 16 nucleotides matching TRBD2. With V trimmed by 5 bases and J by 11 bases, 20 bases remained unmatched. Germline CDR1 is SGHVS and CDR2 is FQNEAQ. This CDR3 has 19 amino acids. The CDR3 loop reads CASSKGTSGGAQIGNEQYF. The CDR3 region has the DNA TGTGCCAGCAGCAAGGGGACTAGCGGGGGGGCCCAGATCGGAAATGAGCAGTACTTC.